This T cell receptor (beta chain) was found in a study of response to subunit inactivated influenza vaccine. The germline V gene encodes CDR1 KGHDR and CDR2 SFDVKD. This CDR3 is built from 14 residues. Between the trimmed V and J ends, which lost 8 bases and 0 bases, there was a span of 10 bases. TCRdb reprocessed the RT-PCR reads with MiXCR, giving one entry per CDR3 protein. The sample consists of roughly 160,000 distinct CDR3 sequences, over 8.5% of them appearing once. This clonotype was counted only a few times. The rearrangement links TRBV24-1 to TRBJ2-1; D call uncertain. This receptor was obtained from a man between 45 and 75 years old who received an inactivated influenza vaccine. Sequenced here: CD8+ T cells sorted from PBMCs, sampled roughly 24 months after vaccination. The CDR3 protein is CATMAGSSYNEQFF. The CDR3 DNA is TGTGCCACCATGGCCGGCAGCTCCTACAATGAGCAGTTCTTC.